This TCR beta chain was captured in a study of immune heterogeneity within non-small cell lung tumors (dated by TCRdb to about 2018). About the investigation overall: By histology, the tumors were 4 squamous cell carcinomas, about nine non-squamous carcinomas and 1 tumor not otherwise specified. For mutant peptides 8 to 11 amino acids long, netMHCpan-3.0 predicted neoantigen binding to the HLA alleles of each patient. TCR repertoire analysis included 55 to 65 tumor loci from around 15 patients, whereas transcriptome data included only about 45 loci from around eleven patients. To examine intratumoral immune heterogeneity, the study used whole-exome sequencing, RNA-seq and TCR beta repertoire sequencing on multiple spatially distinct regions of each NSCLC tumor.

The TCR beta CDR3 region was amplified with a multiplex PCR system whose first round ran for roughly 11 cycles using 32 V-gene forward primers and 13 J-gene reverse primers. The first PCR round was done with a QIAGEN Multiplex PCR Kit, and the primer sequences were filed in Chinese patent CN105087789A. In a second PCR round, Illumina universal primers were added with the Phusion High-Fidelity PCR Kit. The TCR libraries underwent paired-end sequencing with a read length of 151 bp on the Illumina HiSeq X Ten platform. Per the source publication's procedure: Cutadapt was used to discard reads without multiplex PCR primers, PEAR merged the read pairs, and MiXCR with default settings called the CDR3 regions. Repertoire diversity used Shannon entropy, and clonality was computed as one minus Shannon entropy divided by ln of productive unique sequence count. Dominant or high-frequency T-cell clones were defined as clonotypes at frequencies of at least 0.5%. Clones were called with MiXCR by TCRdb after fastp trimmed the public reads at Q25, and only in-frame beta chains were retained. Entries are consolidated by CDR3 protein sequence, retaining the most common genes and DNA. What appears here as the V and J calls and clone size reflects TCRdb's work, not the paper's. This sample comprises about 12,000 distinct CDR3 sequences, around 22% of them detected only once. The ten largest clones add up to 3.5% to 5.5% of the sample.

In its sample, this clonotype was seen a few times. Its antigen target is currently unknown. Base qualities are not provided; no much larger clone lies one nucleotide away. Spanning cysteine to phenylalanine, the CDR3 consists of 14 amino acids. Only the CDR3 portion is preserved as DNA: 42 bases, with reading frame beginning at the first base. At the junction V is shortened by 2 bases and J by 3 bases; bases outside the gene matches: 0. The germline V gene provides CDR1 ENHRY and CDR2 SYGVKD. Broad study findings and their caveats: Local T-cell repertoire clonality showed a statistically significant but moderate positive correlation with local tumor mutational burden (R roughly 0.35). Identical dominant CDR3B clonotypes recurred across loci within a patient, yet different tumor locations also harbored unique high-frequency clones. Individual patients mostly had different high-frequency TCR beta clonotypes.

Genomic DNA was extracted from bulk tumor tissue and used as the TCR template, and approximately 600 ng gDNA was amplified per sample. During surgery, multiple biopsies were taken from each primary tumor, with sampling sites spaced as far apart as possible within the tumor mass. The study cohort was described as untreated, and the patients were newly diagnosed NSCLC cases having curative surgery. The donor group was made up of approximately 15 newly diagnosed non-small cell lung cancer patients undergoing surgery with curative intent. A couple of independent pathologists reviewed the resected tumor masses. Only DNA and RNA samples of high quality went on to sequencing.

This receptor chain uses TRBV10-3 and TRBJ2-5; TRBD2 lines up with 10 middle nucleotides. Sequenced sample: lung tumor tissue. The sequence came from a man between 60 and 75 years old with non-small cell lung cancer. The nucleotides read TGTGCCATCAGTGAGGGGACTAGCGAAGAGACCCAGTACTTC. It specifies CAISEGTSEETQYF.